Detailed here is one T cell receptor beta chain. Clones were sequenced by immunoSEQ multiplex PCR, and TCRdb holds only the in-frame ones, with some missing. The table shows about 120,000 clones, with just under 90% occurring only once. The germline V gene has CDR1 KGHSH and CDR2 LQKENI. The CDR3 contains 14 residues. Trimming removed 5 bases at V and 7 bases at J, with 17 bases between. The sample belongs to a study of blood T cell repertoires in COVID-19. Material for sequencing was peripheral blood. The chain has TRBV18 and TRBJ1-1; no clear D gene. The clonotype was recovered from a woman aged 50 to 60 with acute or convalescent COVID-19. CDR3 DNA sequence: TGTGCCAGCTCATATGCAGGCACCGCTTTTGAAGCTTTCTTT. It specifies CASSYAGTAFEAFF.